The T cell receptor (beta chain) described here comes from a study of blood T cell repertoires in COVID-19. The CDR3 loop spans 15 amino acids. CDR1 is SGHVS and CDR2 is FNYEAQ in the germline V gene. V lost 6 bases and J lost 0, with 12 bases in between. Authors' processing steps: Amplification with reference gene primers provided the estimates of nucleated cell counts. Profiled with immunoSEQ multiplex PCR; TCRdb holds only in-frame clones, not every one. The V and J calls and clone size were taken over from that table, and D and trimming were inferred from the DNA. The repertoire holds about 430,000 clones, with 70% to 90% as singletons.

The material sequenced was PBMCs or T cells enriched from blood (not recorded which). The TCR sequence derives from a woman in her twenties or thirties with acute COVID-19. The chain has TRBV7-6 and TRBJ2-1; D is ambiguous. DNA of the CDR3: TGTGCCAGCAGTTTGAAGCTAAGCTCCTACAATGAGCAGTTCTTC. Amino acid sequence: CASSLKLSSYNEQFF.